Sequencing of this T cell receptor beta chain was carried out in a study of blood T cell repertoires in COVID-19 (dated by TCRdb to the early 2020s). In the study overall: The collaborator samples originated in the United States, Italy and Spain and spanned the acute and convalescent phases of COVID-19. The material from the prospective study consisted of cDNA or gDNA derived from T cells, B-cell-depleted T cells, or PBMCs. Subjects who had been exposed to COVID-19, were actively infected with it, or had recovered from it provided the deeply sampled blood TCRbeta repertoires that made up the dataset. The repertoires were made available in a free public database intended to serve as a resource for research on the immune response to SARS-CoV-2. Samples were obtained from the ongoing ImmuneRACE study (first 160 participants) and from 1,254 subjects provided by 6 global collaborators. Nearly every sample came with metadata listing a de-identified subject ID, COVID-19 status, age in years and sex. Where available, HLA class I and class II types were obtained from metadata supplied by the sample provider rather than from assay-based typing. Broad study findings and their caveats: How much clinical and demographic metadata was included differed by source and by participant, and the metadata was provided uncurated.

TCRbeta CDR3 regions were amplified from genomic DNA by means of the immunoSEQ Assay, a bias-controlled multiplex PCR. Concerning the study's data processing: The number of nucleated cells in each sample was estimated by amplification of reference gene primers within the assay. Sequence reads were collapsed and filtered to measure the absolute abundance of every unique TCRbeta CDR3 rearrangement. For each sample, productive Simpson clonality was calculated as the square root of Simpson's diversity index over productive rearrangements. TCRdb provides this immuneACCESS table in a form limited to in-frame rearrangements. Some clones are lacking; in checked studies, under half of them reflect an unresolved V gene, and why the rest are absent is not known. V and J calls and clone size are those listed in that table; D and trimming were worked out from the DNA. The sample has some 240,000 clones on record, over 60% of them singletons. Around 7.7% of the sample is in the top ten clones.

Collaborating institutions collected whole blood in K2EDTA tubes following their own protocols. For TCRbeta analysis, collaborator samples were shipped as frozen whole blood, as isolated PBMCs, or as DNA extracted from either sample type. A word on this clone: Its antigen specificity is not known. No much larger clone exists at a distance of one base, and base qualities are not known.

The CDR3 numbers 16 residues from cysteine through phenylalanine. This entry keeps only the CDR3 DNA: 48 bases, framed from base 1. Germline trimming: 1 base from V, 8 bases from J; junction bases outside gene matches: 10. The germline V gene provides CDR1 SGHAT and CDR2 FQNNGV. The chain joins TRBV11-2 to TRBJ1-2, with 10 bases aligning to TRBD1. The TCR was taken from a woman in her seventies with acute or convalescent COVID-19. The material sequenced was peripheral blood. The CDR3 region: CASSLVRDRGPKGYTF. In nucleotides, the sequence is TGTGCCAGCAGCTTAGTACGGGACAGGGGTCCGAAGGGCTACACCTTC.